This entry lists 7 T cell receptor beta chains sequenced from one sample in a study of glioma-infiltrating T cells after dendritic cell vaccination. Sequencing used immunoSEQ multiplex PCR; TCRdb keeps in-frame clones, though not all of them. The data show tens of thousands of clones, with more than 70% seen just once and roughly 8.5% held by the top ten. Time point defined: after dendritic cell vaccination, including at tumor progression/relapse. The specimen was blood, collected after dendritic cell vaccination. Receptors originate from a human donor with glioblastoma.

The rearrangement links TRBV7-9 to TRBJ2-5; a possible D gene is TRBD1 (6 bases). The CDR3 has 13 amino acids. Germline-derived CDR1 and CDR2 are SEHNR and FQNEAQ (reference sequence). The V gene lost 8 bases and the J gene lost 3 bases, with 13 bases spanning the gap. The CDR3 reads CASSRSGEETQYF. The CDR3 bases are TGTGCCAGCTCCCGGTCAGGGGAAGAGACCCAGTACTTC.

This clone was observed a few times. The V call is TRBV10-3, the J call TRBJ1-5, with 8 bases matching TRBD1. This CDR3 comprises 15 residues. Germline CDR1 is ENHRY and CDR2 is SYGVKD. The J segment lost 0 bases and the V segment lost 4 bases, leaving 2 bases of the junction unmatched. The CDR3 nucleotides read TGTGCCATCAGTGTGACAGGGGCTAGCAATCAGCCCCAGCATTTT. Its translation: CAISVTGASNQPQHF.

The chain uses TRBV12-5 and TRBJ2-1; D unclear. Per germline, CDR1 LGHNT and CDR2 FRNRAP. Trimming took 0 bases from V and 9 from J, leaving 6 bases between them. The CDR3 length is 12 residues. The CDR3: CASGLVHTEQFF. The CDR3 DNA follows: TGTGCTAGTGGTTTGGTACATACTGAGCAGTTCTTC.

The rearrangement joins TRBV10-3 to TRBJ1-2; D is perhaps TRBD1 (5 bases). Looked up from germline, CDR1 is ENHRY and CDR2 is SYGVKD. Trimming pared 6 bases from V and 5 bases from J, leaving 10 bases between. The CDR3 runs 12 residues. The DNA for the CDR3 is TGTGCCATCAGCCCACAGGAGTATGGCTACACCTTC. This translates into CAISPQEYGYTF.

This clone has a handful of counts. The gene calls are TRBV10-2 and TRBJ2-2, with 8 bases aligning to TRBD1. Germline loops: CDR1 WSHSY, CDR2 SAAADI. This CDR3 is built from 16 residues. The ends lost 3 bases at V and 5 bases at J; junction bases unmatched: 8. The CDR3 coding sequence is TGCGCCAGCAGTGATGGGAAGGACAGGGCGACCGGGGAGCTGTTTTTT. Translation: CASSDGKDRATGELFF.

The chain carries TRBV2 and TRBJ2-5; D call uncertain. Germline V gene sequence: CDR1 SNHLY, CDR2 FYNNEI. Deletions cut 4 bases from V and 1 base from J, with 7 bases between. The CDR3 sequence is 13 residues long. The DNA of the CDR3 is TGTGCCAGCAGTGCCGGGTTCCAAGAGACCCAGTACTTC. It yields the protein CASSAGFQETQYF.

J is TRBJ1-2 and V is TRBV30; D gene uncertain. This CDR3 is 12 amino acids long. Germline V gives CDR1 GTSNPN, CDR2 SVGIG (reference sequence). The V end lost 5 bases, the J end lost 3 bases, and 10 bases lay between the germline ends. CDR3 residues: CAWFRADYGYTF. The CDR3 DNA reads TGTGCCTGGTTCCGAGCCGACTATGGCTACACCTTC.